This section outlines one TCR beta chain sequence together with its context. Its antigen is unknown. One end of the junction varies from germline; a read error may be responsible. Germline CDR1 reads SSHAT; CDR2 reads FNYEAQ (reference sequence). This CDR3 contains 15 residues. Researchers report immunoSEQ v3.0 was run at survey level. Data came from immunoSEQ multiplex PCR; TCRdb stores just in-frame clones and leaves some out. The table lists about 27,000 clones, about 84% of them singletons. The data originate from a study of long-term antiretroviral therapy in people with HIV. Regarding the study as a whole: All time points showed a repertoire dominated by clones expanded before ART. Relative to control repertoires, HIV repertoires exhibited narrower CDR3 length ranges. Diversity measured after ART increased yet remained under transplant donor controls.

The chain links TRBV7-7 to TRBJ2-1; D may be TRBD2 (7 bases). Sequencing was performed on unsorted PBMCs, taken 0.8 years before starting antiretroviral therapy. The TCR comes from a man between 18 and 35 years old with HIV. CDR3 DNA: TGTGCTAGCAGCTTAGGGGGGGGTGTTTACAATGAGCAGTTCTTC. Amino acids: CASSLGGGVYNEQFF.